A selection of T cell receptor beta chains follows, all from one sample in a study of control samples from healthy donors and cancer patients. The repertoire was sequenced with immunoSEQ multiplex PCR; TCRdb's copy has only in-frame clones and lacks some. Of 60,000 to 95,000 clones listed, 75% to 90% are singletons. Sequencing used blood. The origin of the receptors is a man in his fifties or sixties in good health. The CDR3 runs from the conserved cysteine through the conserved F or W. A D gene is named only where the DNA matches it firmly. Clone size, where shown, is once, few, many, or a class for clones that have expanded.

d_call | clone_size | cdr3_length | j_call | v_call | cdr3_aa
TRBD1 | . | 15 | TRBJ2-7 | TRBV9 | CASSRGGGTGFEQYF
. | . | 15 | TRBJ1-1 | TRBV6-5 | CASSSRRTGNTEAFF
TRBD1 | few | 13 | TRBJ1-5 | TRBV19 | CASSINRGQPQHF
TRBD1 | . | 13 | TRBJ2-7 | TRBV6-5 | CASSRDRANEQYF
. | . | 13 | TRBJ1-3 | TRBV5-6 | CASSLGRGNTIYF
. | . | 16 | TRBJ2-5 | TRBV11-3 | CASSPRTGRGQETQYF
TRBD2 | . | 16 | TRBJ2-5 | TRBV7-2 | CASSFLSSGRGETQYF
. | . | 21 | TRBJ2-7 | TRBV4-3 | CASSQDPTQGFGRVPHYEQYF
. | few | 16 | TRBJ1-3 | TRBV28 | CASSLVSGNSGNTIYF
. | . | 14 | TRBJ1-4 | TRBV15 | CATSTRSGGEKLFF
TRBD2 | . | 17 | TRBJ2-3 | TRBV4-3 | CASSQGLAGVGTDTQYF
. | once | 16 | TRBJ2-7 | TRBV4-2 | CASSQDETGFSYEQYF
TRBD2 | . | 20 | TRBJ2-2 | TRBV4-1 | CASSQDLGIPAGVKAGELFF
TRBD2 | few | 16 | TRBJ2-3 | TRBV4-3 | CASSQGSAGNTDTQYF
TRBD1 | . | 17 | TRBJ1-1 | TRBV7-9 | CASSPRDRVEMNTEAFF
. | . | 17 | TRBJ2-1 | TRBV15 | CATSRERVLSSYNEQFF
. | . | 14 | TRBJ1-5 | TRBV2 | CASSESRGLQPQHF
TRBD1 | . | 14 | TRBJ2-5 | TRBV19 | CASRGQGGQETQYF
. | . | 14 | TRBJ1-6 | TRBV6-5 | CASRFGQVNSPLHF
. | . | 13 | TRBJ1-2 | TRBV4-1 | CASSQGGSYGYTF
TRBD2 | . | 14 | TRBJ2-1 | TRBV6-5 | CASSPPREYGEQFF
TRBD1 | . | 16 | TRBJ2-5 | TRBV11-2 | CASTKGIRGFQETQYF
. | . | 13 | TRBJ1-2 | TRBV12-3/TRBV12-4 | CASSPRGIDGYTF
TRBD1 | . | 13 | TRBJ1-1 | TRBV25-1 | CASSDGTRDSGFF
. | . | 13 | TRBJ2-7 | TRBV13 | CASSSASSYEQYF
. | . | 12 | TRBJ2-6 | TRBV6-5 | CASGSGANVLTF
TRBD2 | . | 15 | TRBJ2-1 | TRBV9 | CASSLGGLASFEQFF
. | once | 13 | TRBJ2-7 | TRBV6-2/TRBV6-3 | CASSYREHYEQYF
. | few | 16 | TRBJ1-3 | TRBV7-8 | CASSPRRGAGGNTIYF
TRBD1 | . | 15 | TRBJ2-1 | TRBV18 | CASSLTRDRADEQFF
. | . | 15 | TRBJ2-3 | TRBV27 | CASSPPGLITDTQYF
. | . | 15 | TRBJ2-7 | TRBV10-3 | CAISESQGILGEQYF
TRBD2 | few | 15 | TRBJ2-1 | TRBV5-4 | CASSLGGSSYNEQFF
. | . | 12 | TRBJ1-2 | TRBV10-2 | CASSESGYGYTF
. | . | 15 | TRBJ1-1 | TRBV4-1 | CASSQDLGHLQRAFF
TRBD2 | . | 15 | TRBJ2-3 | TRBV6-4 | CASRGIAGTTDTQYF
. | . | 13 | TRBJ1-5 | TRBV18 | CASSPGTEQPQHF
. | . | 13 | TRBJ1-2 | TRBV28 | CASSDQGNYGYTF
TRBD2 | . | 16 | TRBJ2-7 | TRBV7-9 | CASSTPSGYYSYEQYF
. | . | 15 | TRBJ2-7 | TRBV7-2 | CASSPGPGRFYEQYF
. | . | 18 | TRBJ1-1 | TRBV4-2 | CASSQGAGERARRAEAFF
. | . | 14 | TRBJ1-1 | TRBV7-9 | CASSLGEWNTEAFF
TRBD2 | . | 19 | TRBJ2-5 | TRBV28 | CASSLGTSGVWSRQETQYF
TRBD1 | . | 14 | TRBJ2-7 | TRBV6-5 | CASSRDSGGAEQYF
. | . | 16 | TRBJ2-1 | TRBV4-3 | CASSLWGAVSNNEQFF
. | few | 13 | TRBJ1-5 | TRBV4-1 | CASSQEGFQPQHF